These 15 T cell receptor beta chains share one sample of origin, sequenced in a study of shared clonotypes between healthy human individuals. Data came from immunoSEQ multiplex PCR; TCRdb stores just in-frame clones and leaves some out. The table includes 800,000 to 1,200,000 clones, roughly 74% detected once. The sample comprised memory CD4+ T cells from PBMCs. Subset reported: CD45RA-negative fraction. The receptors were sampled from a man aged 18 to 29 in good health. Some clones in this sample may be carry-over from other donors' samples.

The chain couples TRBV27 to TRBJ1-2; 8 bases fit TRBD1. The ends lost 5 bases at V and 4 bases at J; junction bases unmatched: 9. The CDR3 has 15 residues. Germline V gene lookup returns CDR1 MNHEY and CDR2 SMNVEV (reference sequence). CDR3 coding DNA: TGTGCCAGCAGTCCGCGCAGGGGGCGCTTCTATGGCTACACCTTC. Translation gives CASSPRRGRFYGYTF.

The rearrangement joins TRBV7-8 to TRBJ2-3, with no clear D. V was clipped by 1 base and J by 1 base, with 15 bases between them. Germline values: CDR1 SGHVS, CDR2 FQNEAQ. CDR3 length: 17 amino acids. The CDR3 region has the DNA TGTGCCAGCAGCTTAGATCCCCCCGGCCGCGGCACAGATACGCAGTATTTT. Protein product: CASSLDPPGRGTDTQYF.

This clone was seen only once. The rearrangement joins TRBV14 to TRBJ2-7; TRBD1 matches 9 bases. CDR3 length equals 17 residues. CDR1 and CDR2 (germline): SGHDN, FVKESK. The V and J ends lost 0 bases and 5 bases, in that order; junction bases with no gene match: 11. The CDR3 bases are TGTGCCAGCAGCCAAGACGCGGGGACAGGGTTAAATCACGAGCAGTACTTC. This encodes CASSQDAGTGLNHEQYF.

The chain carries TRBV28 and TRBJ1-1; 9 bases line up with TRBD1. The CDR3 runs to 19 residues. V dropped 5 bases and J dropped 10; count of bases not matched to a gene: 26. The germline CDR1 and CDR2 sequences are MDHEN and SYDVKM. Here the CDR3 reads CASSPLHQRRDRDGERAFF. CDR3 DNA: TGTGCCAGCAGTCCCCTCCATCAGCGCCGGGACAGGGATGGTGAACGAGCTTTCTTT.

This chain uses TRBV27 with TRBJ2-1; a possible D gene is TRBD2 (6 bases). CDR1 is MNHEY and CDR2 is SMNVEV in the germline V gene (reference sequence). The V gene lost 3 bases and the J gene lost 4 bases, with 10 bases spanning the gap. The CDR3 has 14 amino acids. This CDR3 reads CASSLDRGYNEQFF. Here the CDR3 DNA reads TGTGCCAGCAGTTTGGACCGGGGGTACAATGAGCAGTTCTTC.

The J gene is TRBJ2-5, the V gene TRBV11-1; D is ambiguous. The CDR3 is 13 residues long. V was pared by 3 bases and J by 0 bases, with 5 bases between. Germline V gene lookup returns CDR1 SGHAT and CDR2 FQDESV (reference sequence). CDR3 bases: TGTGCCAGCAGCTTGGGCCACCAAGAGACCCAGTACTTC. Its protein product is CASSLGHQETQYF.

Details on this clone: Other DNA sequences in the same sample also yield this CDR3. This chain uses TRBV27 with TRBJ1-2; no firm D call. Per germline, CDR1 MNHEY and CDR2 SMNVEV (reference sequence). V lost 6 bases and J lost 2, with 10 bases in between. CDR3 length: 13 residues. CDR3 sequence: CASSPDRNYGYTF. CDR3 DNA sequence: TGTGCCAGCAGCCCAGATCGAAACTATGGCTACACCTTC.

The CDR3 bases are TGTGCCAGCAGTTACCTAGCGGGAGGAGAAGGGGAGCAGTTCTTC. Its protein product is CASSYLAGGEGEQFF. The chain recombines TRBV27 with TRBJ2-1; 11 bases align to TRBD2. The J segment lost 10 bases and the V segment lost 4 bases, leaving 9 bases of the junction unmatched. CDR3 length: 15 residues. Germline V gene lookup returns CDR1 MNHEY and CDR2 SMNVEV (reference sequence).

The chain uses TRBV7-9 and TRBJ1-4, with 9 bases that match TRBD1. This CDR3 has 14 residues. V was pared by 5 bases and J by 8 bases, with 6 bases of the junction left unmatched. Looked up from germline, CDR1 is SEHNR and CDR2 is FQNEAQ (reference sequence). The CDR3 is CASSKGQGAEKLFF. CDR3 DNA: TGTGCCAGCAGCAAGGGACAGGGAGCGGAAAAACTGTTTTTT.

The chain couples TRBV7-2 to TRBJ2-1; D is unresolved. The CDR3 has 14 amino acids. Trimming cost V 1 base and J 3 bases, with 7 bases left between them. Germline CDR1 reads SGHTA; CDR2 reads FQGNSA. The CDR3 spells CASSLEPGYNEQFF. The DNA for the CDR3 is TGTGCCAGCAGCTTAGAGCCAGGCTACAATGAGCAGTTCTTC. The variable domain in full, completed from reference TRBV7-2 and TRBJ2-1, reads GAGVSQSPSNKVTEKGKDVELRCDPISGHTALYWYRQSLGQGLEFLIYFQGNSAPDKSGLPSDRFSAERTGGSVSTLTIQRTQQEDSAVYLCASSLEPGYNEQFFGPGTRLTVL.

V is TRBV30 and J is TRBJ1-3; D is unclear. The V gene lost 5 bases and the J gene lost 0 bases, with 17 bases spanning the gap. The length of the CDR3 is 16 residues. Germline CDR1 GTSNPN, CDR2 SVGIG (reference sequence). CDR3 in DNA: TGTGCCTGGGGAGGAAAAGGACGGCTCTCTGGAAACACCATATATTTT. It yields the protein CAWGGKGRLSGNTIYF.

The chain carries TRBV10-2 and TRBJ2-7; D unresolved. The germline gives CDR1 WSHSY, CDR2 SAAADI. V lost 6 bases to trimming and J lost 4 bases, with 16 bases between them. The CDR3 consists of 14 residues. The CDR3 region is CASRGRQAAYEQYF. The CDR3 DNA follows: TGCGCCAGCAGAGGAAGGCAGGCCGCATACGAGCAGTACTTC.

This chain connects TRBV4-1 to TRBJ1-2; D gene ambiguous. This CDR3 comprises 12 residues. Per the germline V gene, CDR1 is MGHRA and CDR2 is YSYEKL. V was cut by 3 bases and J by 5 bases, with 7 bases left in between. CDR3 sequence reads: CASSHVLYGYTF. The CDR3 nucleotides are TGCGCCAGCAGCCACGTTCTTTATGGCTACACCTTC.

The chain links TRBV19 to TRBJ2-2; D is perhaps TRBD1 or TRBD2 (6 bases each). V was trimmed by 6 bases and J by 8 bases, leaving 13 bases between them. From germline, CDR1 is LNHDA and CDR2 SQIVND (reference sequence). This CDR3 spans 13 amino acids. CDR3 sequence reads: CASRSRDMGELFF. CDR3 bases: TGTGCCAGTAGGTCGCGGGACATGGGGGAGCTGTTTTTT.

On this clone itself: A much more abundant neighbour one base away suggests this may be a read error. CDR3 protein: CASSPGTSGYNEQFF. The CDR3 DNA follows: TGTGCCAGCAGCCCCGGGACTAGCGGCTACAATGAGCAGTTCTTC. The chain couples TRBV5-4 to TRBJ2-1, with TRBD2 identical over 11 bases. The length of the CDR3 is 15 residues. V was clipped by 4 bases and J by 3 bases; unmatched bases: 3. Germline V gives CDR1 SGHNT, CDR2 YYREEE (reference sequence).